One TCR beta chain is described in this entry. Its target is not known. Between the trimmed V and J ends, which lost 1 base and 4 bases, there was a span of 11 bases. CDR3 size: 15 residues. CDR1 and CDR2 from the germline V gene are PRHDT and FYEKMQ (reference sequence). The source of the sample is a study of a mutant IDH1 vaccine in newly diagnosed glioma. About the study: In some groups vaccination began 4-6 weeks post-radiotherapy; others received it with temozolomide. Study findings and constraints: Pseudoprogression apparently lacked any relation to changes in top peripheral T cell clonotypes. The vaccine induced immune responses, and these occurred in roughly 95% of patients.

Time point noted: week 23, last vaccination. Vaccinated patients received 300 ug of mutant IDH1 20-mer peptide per dose, with topical imiquimod. Diagnosis in the donors showed new WHO grade 3 or 4 astrocytomas that were IDH1-mutant and ATRX-lost. Libraries were prepared by immunoSEQ multiplex PCR; TCRdb keeps only in-frame clonotypes and omits some of them. The repertoire consists of 29,000 or so clones, with 80% occurring once and the leading ten covering approximately 8.4%. The receptor was isolated from a woman younger than 30 with glioma. The chain couples TRBV13 to TRBJ1-3; TRBD1 is a possible D gene (5 bases). Here the sequenced sample was PBMCs, taken from a glioma patient whose treatment included an IDH1 peptide vaccine. The CDR3 bases are TGTGCCAGCAGCTTAGCCGTGGGACTAGGAAACACCATATATTTT. It translates to CASSLAVGLGNTIYF.